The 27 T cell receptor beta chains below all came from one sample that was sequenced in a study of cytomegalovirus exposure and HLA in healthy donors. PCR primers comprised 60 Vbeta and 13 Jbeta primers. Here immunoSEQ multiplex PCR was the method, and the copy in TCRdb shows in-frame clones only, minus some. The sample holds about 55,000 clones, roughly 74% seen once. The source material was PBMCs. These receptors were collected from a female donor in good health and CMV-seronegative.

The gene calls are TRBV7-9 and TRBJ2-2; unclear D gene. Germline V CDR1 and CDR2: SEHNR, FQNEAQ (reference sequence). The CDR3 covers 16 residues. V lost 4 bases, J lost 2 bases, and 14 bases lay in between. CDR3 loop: CASSWADTSNTGELFF. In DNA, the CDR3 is TGTGCCAGCAGCTGGGCCGACACCTCAAACACCGGGGAGCTGTTTTTT. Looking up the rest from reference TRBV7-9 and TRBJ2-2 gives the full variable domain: DTGVSQNPRHKITKRGQNVTFRCDPISEHNRLYWYRQTLGQGPEFLTYFQNEAQLEKSRLLSDRFSAERPKGSFSTLEIQRTEQGDSAMYLCASSWADTSNTGELFFGEGSRLTVL.

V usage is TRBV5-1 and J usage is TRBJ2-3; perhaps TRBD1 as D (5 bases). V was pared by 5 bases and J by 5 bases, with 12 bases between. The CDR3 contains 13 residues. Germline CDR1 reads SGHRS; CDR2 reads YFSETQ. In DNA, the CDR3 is TGCGCCAGCAGTTTCCAGGGTAGAGATACGCAGTATTTT. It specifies CASSFQGRDTQYF.

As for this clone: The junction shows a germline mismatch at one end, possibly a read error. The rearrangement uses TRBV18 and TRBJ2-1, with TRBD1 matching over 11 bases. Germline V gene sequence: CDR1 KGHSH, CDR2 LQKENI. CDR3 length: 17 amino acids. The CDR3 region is CASSPPRGQGAYNKQFF. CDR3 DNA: TGTGCCAGCTCACCACCCCGAGGACAGGGGGCGTACAATAAGCAGTTCTTC.

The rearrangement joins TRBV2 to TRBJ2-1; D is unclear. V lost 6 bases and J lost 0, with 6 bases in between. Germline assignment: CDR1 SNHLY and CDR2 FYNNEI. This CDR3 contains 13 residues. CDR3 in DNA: TGTGCCAGCAGGTTGCGCTCCTACAATGAGCAGTTCTTC. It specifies CASRLRSYNEQFF. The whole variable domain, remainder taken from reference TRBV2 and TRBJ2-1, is EPEVTQTPSHQVTQMGQEVILRCVPISNHLYFYWYRQILGQKVEFLVSFYNNEISEKSEIFDDQFSVERPDGSNFTLKIRSTKLEDSAMYFCASRLRSYNEQFFGPGTRLTVL.

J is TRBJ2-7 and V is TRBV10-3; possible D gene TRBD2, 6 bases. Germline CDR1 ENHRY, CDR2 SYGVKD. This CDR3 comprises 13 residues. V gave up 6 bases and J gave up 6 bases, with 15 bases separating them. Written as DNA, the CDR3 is TGTGCCATCAGGGGGGGACGGTGGGGCGAGCAGTACTTC. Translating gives CAIRGGRWGEQYF.

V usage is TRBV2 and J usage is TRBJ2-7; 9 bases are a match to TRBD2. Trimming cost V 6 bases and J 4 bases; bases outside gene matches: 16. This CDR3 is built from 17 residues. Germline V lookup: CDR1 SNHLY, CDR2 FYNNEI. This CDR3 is CASSPGRLAGAVYEQYF. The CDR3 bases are TGTGCCAGCAGCCCCGGTCGCTTAGCGGGGGCCGTATACGAGCAGTACTTC.

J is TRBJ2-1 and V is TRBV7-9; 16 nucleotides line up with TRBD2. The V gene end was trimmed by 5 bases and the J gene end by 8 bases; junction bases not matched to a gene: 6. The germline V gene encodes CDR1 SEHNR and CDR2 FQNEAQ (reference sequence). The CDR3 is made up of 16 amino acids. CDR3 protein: CASSGWGTSGGDEQFF. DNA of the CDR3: TGTGCCAGCAGCGGCTGGGGGACTAGCGGGGGGGATGAGCAGTTCTTC.

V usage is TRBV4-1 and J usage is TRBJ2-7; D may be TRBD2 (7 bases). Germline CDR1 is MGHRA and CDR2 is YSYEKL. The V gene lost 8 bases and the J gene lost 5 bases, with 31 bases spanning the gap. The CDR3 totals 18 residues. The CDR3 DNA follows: TGCGCCAGCGTATTCAAAAAAGGGGGGGAAACTTCATCTAACGAGCAGTACTTC. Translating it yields CASVFKKGGETSSNEQYF.

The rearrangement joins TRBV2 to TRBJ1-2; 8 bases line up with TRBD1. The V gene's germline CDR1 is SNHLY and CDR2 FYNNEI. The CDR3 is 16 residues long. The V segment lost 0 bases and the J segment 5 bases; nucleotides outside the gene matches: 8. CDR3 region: CASSEALRGRGYGYTF. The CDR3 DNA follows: TGTGCCAGCAGTGAAGCGCTCAGGGGGCGAGGGTATGGCTACACCTTC.

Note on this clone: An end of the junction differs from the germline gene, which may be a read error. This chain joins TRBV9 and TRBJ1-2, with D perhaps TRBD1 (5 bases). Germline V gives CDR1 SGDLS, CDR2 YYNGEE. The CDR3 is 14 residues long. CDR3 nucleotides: TGTGCCAGCAGCCCTCGGGACGGGAGGTCTGGCTACACCTTT. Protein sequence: CASSPRDGRSGYTF.

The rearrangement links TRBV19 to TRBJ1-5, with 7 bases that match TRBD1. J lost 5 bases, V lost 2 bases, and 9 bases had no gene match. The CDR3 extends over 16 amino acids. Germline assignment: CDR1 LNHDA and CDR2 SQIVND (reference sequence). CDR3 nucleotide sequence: TGTGCCAGTAGTATATTGGAGGGGGCAGGGTATCAGCCCCAGCATTTT. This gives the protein CASSILEGAGYQPQHF.

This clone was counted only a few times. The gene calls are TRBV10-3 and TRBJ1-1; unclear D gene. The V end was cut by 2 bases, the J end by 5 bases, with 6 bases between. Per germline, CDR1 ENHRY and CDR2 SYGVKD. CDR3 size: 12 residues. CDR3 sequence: CAISERDTEAFF. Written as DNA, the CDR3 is TGTGCCATCAGTGAGCGGGATACTGAAGCTTTCTTT.

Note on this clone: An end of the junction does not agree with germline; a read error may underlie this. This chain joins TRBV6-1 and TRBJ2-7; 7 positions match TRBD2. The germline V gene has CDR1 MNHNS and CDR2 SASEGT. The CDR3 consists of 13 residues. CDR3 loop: CASSQSRFGEGPF. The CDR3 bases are TGTGCCAGCAGCCAATCTAGGTTCGGGGAGGGTCCTTTC.

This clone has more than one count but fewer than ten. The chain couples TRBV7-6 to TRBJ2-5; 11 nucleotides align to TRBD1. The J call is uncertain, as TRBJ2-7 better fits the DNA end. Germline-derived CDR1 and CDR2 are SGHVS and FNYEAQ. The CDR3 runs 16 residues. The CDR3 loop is CASSPRSGTGGNEQYF. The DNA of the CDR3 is TGTGCCAGCAGCCCTAGATCCGGGACAGGGGGAAACGAGCAGTACTTC.

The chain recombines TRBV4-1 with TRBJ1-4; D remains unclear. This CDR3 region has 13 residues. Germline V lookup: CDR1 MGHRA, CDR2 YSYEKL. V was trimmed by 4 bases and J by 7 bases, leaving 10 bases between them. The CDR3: CASSLRPGEKLFF. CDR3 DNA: TGCGCCAGCAGCCTCAGACCAGGTGAAAAACTGTTTTTT.

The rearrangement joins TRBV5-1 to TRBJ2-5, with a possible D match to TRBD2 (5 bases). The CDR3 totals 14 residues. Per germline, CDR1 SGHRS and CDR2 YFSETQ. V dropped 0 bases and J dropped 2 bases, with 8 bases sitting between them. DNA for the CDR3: TGCGCCAGCAGCTTGGCGGGGTTTCAAGAGACCCAGTACTTC. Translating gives CASSLAGFQETQYF.

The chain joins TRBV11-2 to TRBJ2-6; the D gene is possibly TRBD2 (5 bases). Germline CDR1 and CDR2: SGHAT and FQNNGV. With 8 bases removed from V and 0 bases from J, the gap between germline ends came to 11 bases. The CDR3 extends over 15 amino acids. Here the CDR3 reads CASGLVGSGANVLTF. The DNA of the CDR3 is TGTGCCAGCGGACTCGTAGGCTCTGGGGCCAACGTCCTGACTTTC.

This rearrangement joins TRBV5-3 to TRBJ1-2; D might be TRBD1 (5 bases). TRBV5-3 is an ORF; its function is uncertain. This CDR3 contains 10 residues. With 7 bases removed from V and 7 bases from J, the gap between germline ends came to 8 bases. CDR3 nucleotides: TGTGCCAGAGGGGCCTTTGGCTACACCTTC. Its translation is CARGAFGYTF.

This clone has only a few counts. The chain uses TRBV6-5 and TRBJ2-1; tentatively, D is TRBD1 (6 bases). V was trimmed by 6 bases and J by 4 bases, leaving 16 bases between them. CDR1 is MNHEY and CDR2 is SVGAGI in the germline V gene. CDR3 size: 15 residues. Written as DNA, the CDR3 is TGTGCCAGCAGCCGGACCGTGGACAGTTACAATGAGCAGTTCTTC. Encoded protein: CASSRTVDSYNEQFF.

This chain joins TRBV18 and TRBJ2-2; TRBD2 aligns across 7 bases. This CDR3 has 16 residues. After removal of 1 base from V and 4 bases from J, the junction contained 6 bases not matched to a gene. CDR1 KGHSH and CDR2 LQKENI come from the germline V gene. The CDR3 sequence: CASSPLPGLGTGELFF. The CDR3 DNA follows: TGTGCCAGCTCACCACTCCCCGGACTAGGCACCGGGGAGCTGTTTTTT.

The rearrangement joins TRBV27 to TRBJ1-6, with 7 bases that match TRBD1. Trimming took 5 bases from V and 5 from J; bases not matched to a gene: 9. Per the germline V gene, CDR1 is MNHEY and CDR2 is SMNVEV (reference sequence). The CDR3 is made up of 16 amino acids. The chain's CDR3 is CASSRQGLLNNSPLHF. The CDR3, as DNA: TGTGCCAGCAGTCGACAGGGCCTACTGAATAATTCACCCCTCCACTTT.

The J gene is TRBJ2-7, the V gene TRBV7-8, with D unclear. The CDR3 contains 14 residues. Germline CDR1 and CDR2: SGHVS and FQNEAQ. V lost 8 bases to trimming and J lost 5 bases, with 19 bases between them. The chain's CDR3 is CASAPSLLRDEQYF. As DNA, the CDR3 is TGTGCCAGCGCCCCGAGTCTTCTCCGGGACGAGCAGTACTTC.

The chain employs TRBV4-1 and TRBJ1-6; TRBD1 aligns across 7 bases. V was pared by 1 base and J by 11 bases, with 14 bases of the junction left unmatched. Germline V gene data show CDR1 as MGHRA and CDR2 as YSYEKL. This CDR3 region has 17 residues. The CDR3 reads CASSQGSARQGGAPLHF. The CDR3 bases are TGCGCCAGCAGCCAAGGGTCAGCAAGACAGGGTGGAGCACCCCTCCACTTT.

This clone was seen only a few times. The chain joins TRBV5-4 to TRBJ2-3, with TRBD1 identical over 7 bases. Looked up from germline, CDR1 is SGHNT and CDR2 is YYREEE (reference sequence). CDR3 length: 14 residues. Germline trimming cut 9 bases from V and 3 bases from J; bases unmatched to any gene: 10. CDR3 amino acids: CAMHTGDTTDTQYF. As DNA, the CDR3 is TGTGCCATGCACACAGGGGATACAACAGATACGCAGTATTTT.

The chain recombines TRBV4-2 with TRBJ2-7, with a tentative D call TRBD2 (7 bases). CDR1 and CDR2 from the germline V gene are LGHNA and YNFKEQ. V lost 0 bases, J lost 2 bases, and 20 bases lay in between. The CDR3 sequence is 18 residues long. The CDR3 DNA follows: TGTGCCAGCAGCCAAGATCGACGAATGCGGGGGCGAACCTACGAGCAGTACTTC. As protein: CASSQDRRMRGRTYEQYF.

The chain's CDR3 is CASSERSRGRQYGYTF. CDR3 coding DNA: TGTGCCAGCAGTGAGAGATCGCGGGGGCGCCAATATGGCTACACCTTC. This chain uses TRBV2 with TRBJ1-2, with D possibly TRBD1 on 6 matching bases. V lost 3 bases to trimming and J lost 5 bases, with 19 bases between them. Germline-derived CDR1 and CDR2 are SNHLY and FYNNEI. This CDR3 comprises 16 residues.

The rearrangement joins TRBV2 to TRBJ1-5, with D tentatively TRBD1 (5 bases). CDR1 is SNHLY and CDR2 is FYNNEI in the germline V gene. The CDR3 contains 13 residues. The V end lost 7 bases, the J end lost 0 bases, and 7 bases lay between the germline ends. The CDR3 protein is CASKGDSNQPQHF. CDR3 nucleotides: TGTGCCAGCAAAGGGGATAGCAATCAGCCCCAGCATTTT.